The T cell receptor beta chain described here comes from a study of CD4 T cells in relation to SARS-CoV-2 and coronaviruses. The wider study: PBMCs were cultured with antigen for roughly nine days before TCR beta sequencing.

CD4+ T cells from unexposed donors were obtained before the COVID-19 pandemic (2011-2018). CD4+ T cells were isolated from the cells after around eleven days of culture. Unexposed-donor CD4+ T cells were probed with SARS-CoV-2 S/N and four cold-coronavirus spikes, cells permitting. Profiled with immunoSEQ multiplex PCR; TCRdb holds only in-frame clones, not every one. The sample carries tens of thousands of clones, 70% to 80% recorded once. Germline CDR1 and CDR2: SEHNR and FQNEAQ (reference sequence). This CDR3 comprises 13 residues. Trimming took off 1 base at V and 11 bases at J, with 11 bases between the two ends. As concerns this clone: What it binds is unknown.

Findings and limits, study-wide: Each donor contributed either pre-pandemic or post-infection samples, not both. In around 60% of donors, memory CD4+ clonotypes crossrecognized SARS-CoV-2 and at least one common cold coronavirus spike.

This clonotype was sampled from a human donor in good health. This sequence joins TRBV7-9 and TRBJ1-4, with D perhaps matching TRBD1 (5 bases). The sequenced sample was CD4+ T cells from PBMCs, cultured in vitro. The CDR3 protein is CASSLGVGDKLFF. The DNA of the CDR3 is TGTGCCAGCAGCTTAGGGGTAGGGGACAAACTGTTTTTT. The whole variable domain, filled in from reference TRBV7-9 and TRBJ1-4, reads DTGVSQNPRHKITKRGQNVTFRCDPISEHNRLYWYRQTLGQGPEFLTYFQNEAQLEKSRLLSDRFSAERPKGSFSTLEIQRTEQGDSAMYLCASSLGVGDKLFFGSGTQLSVL.